This TCR beta chain was sequenced for a study of sequential checkpoint blockade in melanoma. Whole-study context: After both sequences, patients received maintenance nivolumab.

Sample treatment: randomized to nivolumab then ipilimumab (arm A) or the reverse (arm B). Profiling relied on immunoSEQ multiplex PCR, and the TCRdb table lists in-frame clones only, not all of them. The sample includes tens of thousands of clones, about nine tenths of them seen just once. Trimming took 0 bases from V and 4 from J; bases not matched to a gene: 2. The germline CDR1 and CDR2 sequences are MNHEY and SVGAGI. The CDR3 consists of 15 residues. The chain links TRBV6-5 to TRBJ1-2, with 10 bases identical to TRBD1. The receptor comes from a human donor with melanoma. The sequenced sample was CD8+ T cells sorted from blood (inferred from file names), obtained from a patient given nivolumab and ipilimumab in sequence. CDR3 coding DNA: TGTGCCAGCAGTTACTCTGACAGGGGGCTCTATGGCTACACCTTC. Encoded protein: CASSYSDRGLYGYTF.